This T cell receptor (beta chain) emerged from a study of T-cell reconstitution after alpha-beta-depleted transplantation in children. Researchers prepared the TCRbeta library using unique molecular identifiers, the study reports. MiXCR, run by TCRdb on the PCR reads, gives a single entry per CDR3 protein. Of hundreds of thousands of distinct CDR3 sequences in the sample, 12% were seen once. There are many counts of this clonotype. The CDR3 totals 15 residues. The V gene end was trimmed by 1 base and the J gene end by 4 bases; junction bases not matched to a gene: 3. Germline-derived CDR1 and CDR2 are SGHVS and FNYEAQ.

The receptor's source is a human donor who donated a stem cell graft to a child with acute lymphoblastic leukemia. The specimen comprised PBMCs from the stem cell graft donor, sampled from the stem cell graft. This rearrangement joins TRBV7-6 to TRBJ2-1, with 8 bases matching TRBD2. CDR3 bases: TGTGCCAGCAGCTTAGTACTAGCGGATTACAATGAGCAGTTCTTC. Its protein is CASSLVLADYNEQFF.